The 29 T cell receptor beta chains presented below share a single source sample, sequenced in a study of shared clonotypes between healthy human individuals. Sequencing was performed with immunoSEQ multiplex PCR; in TCRdb, only in-frame clones are kept and a portion is missing. The sample gives about 380,000 clones, roughly 96% of which show up once; approximately 0.32% is in the top ten. Material: memory CD8+ T cells sorted from blood. Subset: CD45RO+ cells pooled with CCR7-negative TemRA cells. The origin of the receptors is a man younger than 40 in good health.

The rearrangement joins TRBV6-1 to TRBJ1-5, with 8 bases lining up with TRBD1. CDR1 and CDR2 from the germline V gene are MNHNS and SASEGT. This CDR3 spans 15 amino acids. J lost 7 bases, V lost 1 base, and 6 bases had no gene match. The CDR3 nucleotides are TGTGCCAGCAGTGAAGGGACAGGGAGGAGACAGCCCCAGCATTTT. Amino acid sequence: CASSEGTGRRQPQHF.

The chain joins TRBV4-1 to TRBJ2-3; 8 bases are a match to TRBD2. Germline assignment: CDR1 MGHRA and CDR2 YSYEKL. V lost 0 bases, J lost 4 bases, and 12 bases stayed unmatched. This CDR3 spans 18 amino acids. The CDR3 bases are TGCGCCAGCAGCCAAGAACCCCCAGCGGGGGCGCGGGCAGATACGCAGTATTTT. Its protein product is CASSQEPPAGARADTQYF.

This sequence joins TRBV4-1 and TRBJ2-5; perhaps TRBD2 as D (6 bases). This CDR3 is 15 amino acids long. In germline, CDR1 is MGHRA, CDR2 YSYEKL. Trimming cost V 1 base and J 5 bases, with 14 bases left between them. The CDR3: CASSQVSGREETQYF. CDR3 nucleotide sequence: TGCGCCAGCAGCCAAGTGTCCGGGAGAGAGGAGACCCAGTACTTC.

This clone was picked up one time. The chain has TRBV7-9 and TRBJ2-3, with 8 bases fitting TRBD2. Germline CDR1 reads SEHNR; CDR2 reads FQNEAQ (reference sequence). After removal of 5 bases from V and 0 bases from J, the junction contained 7 bases not matched to a gene. This CDR3 spans 16 amino acids. The CDR3 nucleotides read TGTGCCAGCAGCCAACAGCGGGGGACTAGCACAGATACGCAGTATTTT. This gives the protein CASSQQRGTSTDTQYF.

V is TRBV9 and J is TRBJ2-2, with a possible D match to TRBD2 (6 bases). Between the trimmed V and J ends, which lost 1 base and 6 bases, there was a span of 10 bases. Germline V gives CDR1 SGDLS, CDR2 YYNGEE. The CDR3 has 14 amino acids. CDR3 residues: CASSVTSRAGELFF. The CDR3 region has the DNA TGTGCCAGCAGCGTAACTAGCCGGGCCGGGGAGCTGTTTTTT. The full variable domain, rest sourced from reference TRBV9 and TRBJ2-2, is DSGVTQTPKHLITATGQRVTLRCSPRSGDLSVYWYQQSLDQGLQFLIQYYNGEERAKGNILERFSAQQFPDLHSELNLSSLELGDSALYFCASSVTSRAGELFFGEGSRLTVL.

The CDR3 DNA reads TGTGCCAGCAGCTTAGGGGGAGTCAGCACGGAGACCCAGTACTTC. It is translated as CASSLGGVSTETQYF. The rearrangement links TRBV7-6 to TRBJ2-5; D is possibly TRBD2 (5 bases). With 1 base removed from V and 5 bases from J, the gap between germline ends came to 14 bases. CDR1 and CDR2 (germline): SGHVS, FNYEAQ. The CDR3 is made up of 15 amino acids. The variable domain in full, with the rest retrieved from reference TRBV7-6 and TRBJ2-5, is GAGVSQSPRYKVTKRGQDVALRCDPISGHVSLYWYRQALGQGPEFLTYFNYEAQQDKSGLPNDRFSAERPEGSISTLTIQRTEQRDSAMYRCASSLGGVSTETQYFGPGTRLLVL.

The chain couples TRBV11-2 to TRBJ2-7; 12 bases map to TRBD2. Trimming cost V 5 bases and J 4 bases; bases outside gene matches: 6. The CDR3 loop spans 15 amino acids. Looked up from germline, CDR1 is SGHAT and CDR2 is FQNNGV. The CDR3 loop reads CASSPTSGSIYEQYF. CDR3 coding DNA: TGTGCCAGCAGCCCGACTAGCGGGAGCATATACGAGCAGTACTTC.

This sequence joins TRBV4-1 and TRBJ2-1; 10 bases agree with TRBD1. The CDR3 loop spans 17 amino acids. Germline loops: CDR1 MGHRA, CDR2 YSYEKL. V was pared by 0 bases and J by 2 bases, with 4 bases of the junction left unmatched. The CDR3 loop is CASSQDYGTGAYNEQFF. The DNA for the CDR3 is TGCGCCAGCAGCCAAGATTATGGGACAGGGGCCTACAATGAGCAGTTCTTC.

The V and J genes are TRBV10-3 and TRBJ2-5; TRBD2 matches at 8 bases. This CDR3 region has 13 residues. The V gene end was trimmed by 8 bases and the J gene end by 3 bases; junction bases not matched to a gene: 5. Germline V CDR1 and CDR2: ENHRY, SYGVKD. CDR3 sequence reads: CAIREGLEETQYF. CDR3 nucleotide sequence: TGTGCCATCCGGGAGGGCTTGGAAGAGACCCAGTACTTC.

The chain recombines TRBV5-4 with TRBJ1-1, with no clear D. CDR1 is SGHNT and CDR2 is YYREEE in the germline V gene (reference sequence). The CDR3 contains 12 residues. Trimming took 0 bases from V and 8 from J, leaving 8 bases between them. CDR3: CASSLAGEEAFF. CDR3 bases: TGTGCCAGCAGCTTGGCTGGAGAGGAAGCTTTCTTT.

This clone was recorded only once. The rearrangement joins TRBV11-2 to TRBJ2-5; a possible D gene is TRBD2 (6 bases). CDR3 length equals 15 residues. V was clipped by 4 bases and J by 1 base, with 13 bases between them. Per the germline V gene, CDR1 is SGHAT and CDR2 is FQNNGV. The CDR3 reads CASSSVSGIQETQYF. DNA of the CDR3: TGTGCCAGCAGCTCCGTTAGCGGAATCCAAGAGACCCAGTACTTC.

Concerning this clone itself: Within the sample, other DNA sequences also encode this same CDR3. The CDR3 region is CASSLGGRAYNEQFF. In nucleotides, the CDR3 is TGTGCCAGCAGTTTAGGCGGGAGGGCCTACAATGAGCAGTTCTTC. The chain uses TRBV28 and TRBJ2-1, with 9 nucleotides matching TRBD2. The CDR3 contains 15 residues. The germline V gene encodes CDR1 MDHEN and CDR2 SYDVKM. With 2 bases clipped from V and 2 bases from J, the junction kept 1 base outside the gene matches.

This rearrangement joins TRBV18 to TRBJ2-7, with D uncertain. Germline V lookup: CDR1 KGHSH, CDR2 LQKENI. Trimming pared 2 bases from V and 5 bases from J, leaving 4 bases between. The CDR3 is made up of 11 amino acids. The CDR3 region is CASSPVDEQYF. CDR3 bases: TGTGCCAGCTCACCAGTGGACGAGCAGTACTTC.

The J gene is TRBJ2-3, the V gene TRBV2, with 7 bases aligning to TRBD2. The V gene end was trimmed by 3 bases and the J gene end by 2 bases; junction bases not matched to a gene: 5. Germline V gene sequence: CDR1 SNHLY, CDR2 FYNNEI. CDR3 length equals 15 residues. The CDR3 loop reads CASSDRGLYTDTQYF. The CDR3 DNA is TGTGCCAGCAGTGATAGGGGACTATACACAGATACGCAGTATTTT.

J is TRBJ1-3 and V is TRBV14; D gene unclear. The V gene's germline CDR1 is SGHDN and CDR2 FVKESK. The CDR3 covers 16 residues. V lost 4 bases to trimming and J lost 0 bases, with 13 bases between them. The CDR3 reads CASSLLSRSSGNTIYF. The CDR3 DNA sequence: TGTGCCAGCAGCCTCCTTAGTAGAAGCTCTGGAAACACCATATATTTT. The whole variable domain, filled in from reference TRBV14 and TRBJ1-3, reads EAGVTQFPSHSVIEKGQTVTLRCDPISGHDNLYWYRRVMGKEIKFLLHFVKESKQDESGMPNNRFLAERTGGTYSTLKVQPAELEDSGVYFCASSLLSRSSGNTIYFGEGSWLTVV.

This sequence joins TRBV28 and TRBJ2-6; TRBD1 might be the D (5 bases). V lost 4 bases and J 0 bases, leaving 7 bases between the germline ends. Looked up from germline, CDR1 is MDHEN and CDR2 is SYDVKM. The CDR3 contains 15 residues. The DNA for the CDR3 is TGTGCCAGCAGTTGGACAAACTCTGGGGCCAACGTCCTGACTTTC. Translating gives CASSWTNSGANVLTF.

J is TRBJ2-5 and V is TRBV6-1, with D tentatively TRBD2 (6 bases). V dropped 4 bases and J dropped 5 bases, with 20 bases sitting between them. Germline CDR1 and CDR2: MNHNS and SASEGT. The CDR3 length is 16 residues. CDR3 protein: CASSGLGTLIGETQYF. The CDR3 DNA is TGTGCCAGCAGTGGGCTGGGGACTCTAATCGGGGAGACCCAGTACTTC.

The J gene is TRBJ1-5, the V gene TRBV19; 8 bases are a match to TRBD1. V lost 5 bases and J lost 6; bases outside the gene matches: 9. In germline, CDR1 is LNHDA, CDR2 SQIVND (reference sequence). The CDR3 runs 15 residues. CDR3 coding DNA: TGTGCCAGTAGTCCAGACAGGGGTTTCAGTCAGCCCCAGCATTTT. Protein: CASSPDRGFSQPQHF.

The chain recombines TRBV14 with TRBJ1-1, with D perhaps TRBD1 (6 bases). Germline values: CDR1 SGHDN, CDR2 FVKESK. The V end was cut by 5 bases, the J end by 3 bases, with 10 bases between. The CDR3 has 13 residues. This chain's CDR3 is CASSTTGYTEAFF. CDR3 sequence (DNA): TGTGCCAGCAGCACAACAGGGTACACTGAAGCTTTCTTT.

This CDR3 reads CAISREMNTEAFF. The CDR3 DNA is TGTGCCATCTCCCGGGAGATGAACACTGAAGCTTTCTTT. The chain links TRBV2 to TRBJ1-1; unclear D gene. Deletions cut 10 bases from V and 0 bases from J, with 12 bases between. The length of the CDR3 is 13 residues. CDR1 is SNHLY, CDR2 FYNNEI, per germline.

This clone has only one observation. The rearrangement links TRBV28 to TRBJ1-6; D is perhaps TRBD1 (5 bases). From germline, CDR1 is MDHEN and CDR2 SYDVKM. The V end was cut by 3 bases, the J end by 6 bases, with 12 bases between. CDR3 size: 15 residues. CDR3 sequence (DNA): TGTGCCAGCAGTTTGCAGGGCAGGATTAATTCACCCCTCCACTTT. Translating gives CASSLQGRINSPLHF.

The chain combines TRBV5-4 with TRBJ1-1; D not resolved. Trimming removed 4 bases from V and 12 bases from J, with 22 bases in between. Germline lookup yields CDR1 SGHNT and CDR2 YYREEE (reference sequence). The CDR3 spans 14 residues. As DNA, the CDR3 is TGTGCCAGCAGCCCAAGCGGACCCGAGTTAAAAACTTTCTTT. Protein product: CASSPSGPELKTFF.

The chain carries TRBV6-5 and TRBJ2-1; D is uncertain. Trimming stripped 7 bases from V and 5 bases from J, with 9 bases between. The CDR3 has 12 residues. Germline assignment: CDR1 MNHEY and CDR2 SVGAGI. Here the CDR3 reads CASNSLNNEQFF. CDR3 nucleotide sequence: TGTGCCAGCAACAGTCTAAACAATGAGCAGTTCTTC.

The J gene is TRBJ2-7, the V gene TRBV5-1; the match to TRBD2 covers 9 bases. Germline CDR1 SGHRS, CDR2 YFSETQ. This CDR3 contains 13 residues. Unmatched junction bases numbered 2, after V lost 7 bases and J lost 0 bases. CDR3 amino acids: CASSSGTSYEQYF. CDR3 sequence (DNA): TGCGCCAGCTCTAGCGGGACCTCCTACGAGCAGTACTTC.

This rearrangement joins TRBV28 to TRBJ2-4; 7 positions agree with TRBD2. The V gene's germline CDR1 is MDHEN and CDR2 SYDVKM. This CDR3 contains 15 residues. The CDR3 DNA follows: TGTGCTACCCGGGAAGCGGGATTAGCCAAAAACATTCAGTACTTC. This encodes CATREAGLAKNIQYF.

CDR3 nucleotides: TGTGCCAGCAGTTTCGGCGGGACCTCCTACGAGCAGTACTTC. Its translation: CASSFGGTSYEQYF. V usage is TRBV28 and J usage is TRBJ2-7, with D maybe TRBD2 (6 bases). Germline V gives CDR1 MDHEN, CDR2 SYDVKM. Trimming cost V 3 bases and J 0 bases, with 9 bases left between them. This CDR3 spans 14 amino acids.

V is TRBV19 and J is TRBJ2-1; 9 nucleotides agree with TRBD2. The CDR3 is made up of 15 amino acids. Trimming removed 5 bases from V and 7 bases from J; junction bases left unmatched: 9. The germline V gene has CDR1 LNHDA and CDR2 SQIVND (reference sequence). The CDR3 here is CASSSGASGKNEQFF. The DNA of the CDR3 is TGTGCCAGTAGTTCAGGCGCTAGCGGGAAGAATGAGCAGTTCTTC.

The V and J genes are TRBV11-3 and TRBJ2-2; D is unresolved. From germline, CDR1 is SGHNT and CDR2 YENEEA. V lost 2 bases and J 7 bases, leaving 8 bases between the germline ends. The CDR3 is made up of 13 amino acids. The CDR3 DNA sequence: TGTGCCAGCAGCTTAAAGAGCGTCGGGGAGCTGTTTTTT. It translates to CASSLKSVGELFF.

The V gene is TRBV6-6, the J gene TRBJ2-7; D ambiguous. V was clipped by 2 bases and J by 4 bases, with 12 bases between them. CDR3 size: 14 residues. Germline-derived CDR1 and CDR2 are MNHNY and SVGAGI (reference sequence). The CDR3: CASSYAALGYEQYF. CDR3 nucleotide sequence: TGTGCCAGCAGTTACGCGGCGCTTGGATACGAGCAGTACTTC.